This entry lists 27 T cell receptor beta chains sequenced from one sample in a study of CD8 T cells in ankylosing spondylitis. TCRdb processed the 5' RACE reads anew with MiXCR; each CDR3 protein has one entry. The data show tens of thousands of distinct CDR3 sequences, with 3% to 4% seen just once and about 4% held by the top ten. The source material was blood, either unsorted or a sorted T cell fraction (not recorded which). Every receptor here comes from a female donor with ankylosing spondylitis or in good health (not recorded which).

This clonotype was observed many times. The chain couples TRBV9 to TRBJ1-2, with D possibly being TRBD1 (6 bases). The germline gives CDR1 SGDLS, CDR2 YYNGEE. V was clipped by 4 bases and J by 5 bases, with 18 bases between them. The length of the CDR3 is 15 residues. CDR3 coding DNA: TGTGCCAGCAGCCCCCGGACAGCCGGACAGTATGGCTACACCTTC. It yields the protein CASSPRTAGQYGYTF.

This clonotype was picked up many times. V is TRBV9 and J is TRBJ2-3; D may match TRBD1 or TRBD2 (7 bases each). The CDR3 has 15 residues. The V gene's germline CDR1 is SGDLS and CDR2 YYNGEE. Between the trimmed V and J ends, which lost 7 bases and 4 bases, there was a span of 19 bases. The CDR3 protein is CASSRGGAEADTQYF. The CDR3, as DNA: TGTGCCAGCTCCAGGGGGGGGGCTGAGGCAGATACGCAGTATTTT. Variable domain in full (rest from reference TRBV9 and TRBJ2-3): DSGVTQTPKHLITATGQRVTLRCSPRSGDLSVYWYQQSLDQGLQFLIQYYNGEERAKGNILERFSAQQFPDLHSELNLSSLELGDSALYFCASSRGGAEADTQYFGPGTRLTVL.

This clonotype was detected many times. The chain has TRBV9 and TRBJ2-1, with no clear D. Trimming stripped 4 bases from V and 7 bases from J, with 21 bases between. Per germline, CDR1 SGDLS and CDR2 YYNGEE. The CDR3 is made up of 16 amino acids. Here the CDR3 DNA reads TGTGCCAGCAGCCCCCGCGGAGAGCCTAAGTGGAATGAGCAGTTCTTC. This codes for CASSPRGEPKWNEQFF.

This clonotype was seen many times. The chain uses TRBV9 and TRBJ2-1, with 10 bases lining up with TRBD2. CDR3 length: 17 residues. V shed 0 bases, J shed 6 bases, and the junction held 9 bases outside the gene matches. CDR1 and CDR2 (germline): SGDLS, YYNGEE. CDR3: CASSVDPGSGGANEQFF. The CDR3 DNA reads as TGTGCCAGCAGCGTAGACCCCGGGAGCGGGGGGGCCAATGAGCAGTTCTTC.

This clonotype came up many times. This chain joins TRBV9 and TRBJ2-1, with 8 nucleotides matching TRBD2. Germline values: CDR1 SGDLS, CDR2 YYNGEE. The V segment lost 0 bases and the J segment 10 bases; nucleotides outside the gene matches: 6. The length of the CDR3 is 14 residues. CDR3 in amino acids: CASSVVGGAGEQFF. CDR3 in DNA: TGTGCCAGCAGCGTAGTCGGGGGGGCAGGGGAGCAGTTCTTC. The full variable domain, completed using reference TRBV9 and TRBJ2-1, is DSGVTQTPKHLITATGQRVTLRCSPRSGDLSVYWYQQSLDQGLQFLIQYYNGEERAKGNILERFSAQQFPDLHSELNLSSLELGDSALYFCASSVVGGAGEQFFGPGTRLTVL.

The J gene is TRBJ2-3, the V gene TRBV9, with 9 bases aligning to TRBD2. The V gene end was trimmed by 0 bases and the J gene end by 4 bases; junction bases not matched to a gene: 6. This CDR3 is built from 16 residues. Germline loops: CDR1 SGDLS, CDR2 YYNGEE. The CDR3 loop is CASSVGASGVPDTQYF. The CDR3 coding sequence is TGTGCCAGCAGCGTAGGAGCTAGCGGGGTACCAGATACGCAGTATTTT.

The chain combines TRBV9 with TRBJ1-2, with a possible D match to TRBD1 (5 bases). Trimming removed 3 bases at V and 2 bases at J, with 11 bases between. The CDR3 has 14 residues. Germline-derived CDR1 and CDR2 are SGDLS and YYNGEE. The CDR3 DNA is TGTGCCAGCAGCGCGGGACGGATAAACTATGGCTACACCTTC. It encodes CASSAGRINYGYTF.

This clonotype was seen repeatedly, ten times or more. The chain uses TRBV9 and TRBJ1-1; TRBD1 is a possible D gene (6 bases). This CDR3 has 18 amino acids. Germline CDR1 reads SGDLS; CDR2 reads YYNGEE. The V and J ends lost 4 bases and 3 bases respectively, with 25 bases between them. The DNA for the CDR3 is TGTGCCAGCAGCATCGGATACGGGGGGGCGCGGGGAGACACTGAAGCTTTCTTT. It encodes CASSIGYGGARGDTEAFF.

This clonotype was recorded at least ten times. J is TRBJ2-2 and V is TRBV9; D not certain. The CDR3 contains 14 residues. The germline V and J ends were trimmed by 6 bases and 3 bases, with 12 bases remaining between them. CDR1 and CDR2 from the germline V gene are SGDLS and YYNGEE. The CDR3 protein is CASTAGDYTGELFF. For the CDR3, the DNA is TGTGCCAGCACAGCCGGCGACTACACCGGGGAGCTGTTTTTT.

This clonotype was counted many times. V and J are TRBV9 and TRBJ2-3, with D possibly matching TRBD2 (6 bases). Germline CDR1 and CDR2: SGDLS and YYNGEE. The CDR3 consists of 14 residues. V lost 0 bases and J lost 6, with 11 bases in between. The CDR3 loop is CASSVVAEGDTQYF. The CDR3 nucleotides are TGTGCCAGCAGCGTAGTAGCGGAAGGGGATACGCAGTATTTT.

This clonotype was picked up many times. The rearrangement joins TRBV9 to TRBJ2-7; tentatively, D is TRBD1 (5 bases). CDR1 is SGDLS, CDR2 YYNGEE, per germline. The V end lost 4 bases, the J end lost 6 bases, and 17 bases lay between the germline ends. The CDR3 spans 14 residues. The CDR3: CASSPLEQTVEQYF. DNA for the CDR3: TGTGCCAGCAGCCCCCTGGAACAGACAGTCGAGCAGTACTTC. Looking up the rest from reference TRBV9 and TRBJ2-7 gives the full variable domain: DSGVTQTPKHLITATGQRVTLRCSPRSGDLSVYWYQQSLDQGLQFLIQYYNGEERAKGNILERFSAQQFPDLHSELNLSSLELGDSALYFCASSPLEQTVEQYFGPGTRLTVT.

The table lists this clonotype with many counts. This chain uses TRBV9 with TRBJ1-2, with D uncertain. Germline V gene data show CDR1 as SGDLS and CDR2 as YYNGEE. The CDR3 length is 15 residues. V was cut by 3 bases and J by 3 bases, with 15 bases left in between. The CDR3 nucleotides are TGTGCCAGCAGCGCGGTCCTCCGACAAGACTATGGCTACACCTTC. Its translation: CASSAVLRQDYGYTF.

This clonotype was counted many times. The V gene is TRBV9, the J gene TRBJ1-2; D gene uncertain. Trimming removed 0 bases at V and 1 base at J, with 22 bases between. The CDR3 is 19 amino acids. Germline CDR1 SGDLS, CDR2 YYNGEE. In DNA, the CDR3 is TGTGCCAGCAGCGTAGATGTTTGGGTCAGGACGACCGATAACTATGGCTACACCTTC. Residues: CASSVDVWVRTTDNYGYTF.

There are many counts of this clonotype. CDR3 sequence (DNA): TGTGCCAGCAGCGTAGTCGGGGGGGCTAGCACAGATACGCAGTATTTT. It is translated as CASSVVGGASTDTQYF. The chain combines TRBV9 with TRBJ2-3; 8 bases agree with TRBD2. Trimming at V came to 0 bases and at J to 0 bases, leaving 3 bases not matched to a gene. The CDR3 spans 16 residues. The V gene's germline CDR1 is SGDLS and CDR2 YYNGEE.

This clonotype has ten or more counts. V is TRBV9 and J is TRBJ1-6; perhaps TRBD1 as D (6 bases). This CDR3 region has 16 residues. Germline CDR1 is SGDLS and CDR2 is YYNGEE. V shed 4 bases and J shed 3 bases, with 14 bases lying between them. This CDR3 reads CASSPTQGVYNSPLHF. CDR3 nucleotides: TGTGCCAGCAGCCCTACACAGGGAGTCTATAATTCACCCCTCCACTTT.

This clonotype was seen repeatedly, ten times or more. This sequence joins TRBV9 and TRBJ2-5, with 11 nucleotides matching TRBD2. The junction had 7 bases not matched to a gene; V was cut back by 4 bases and J by 2 bases. The CDR3 consists of 16 residues. CDR1 is SGDLS and CDR2 is YYNGEE in the germline V gene. The CDR3 DNA sequence: TGTGCCAGCAGCCCCCGGGGACTAGCGGCTCAAGAGACCCAGTACTTC. Protein: CASSPRGLAAQETQYF. Filled out from reference TRBV9 and TRBJ2-5, the complete variable domain reads DSGVTQTPKHLITATGQRVTLRCSPRSGDLSVYWYQQSLDQGLQFLIQYYNGEERAKGNILERFSAQQFPDLHSELNLSSLELGDSALYFCASSPRGLAAQETQYFGPGTRLLVL.

This clonotype was seen at least ten times. The J gene is TRBJ2-5, the V gene TRBV9; 11 nucleotides match TRBD2. Germline CDR1 reads SGDLS; CDR2 reads YYNGEE. V trimming: 7 bases; J trimming: 4 bases; junction bases outside the gene matches: 0. This CDR3 has 12 amino acids. The CDR3 bases are TGTGCCAGCGGGACTAGCGGAGAGACCCAGTACTTC. It yields the protein CASGTSGETQYF.

This clonotype has a count of ten or more. This chain joins TRBV20-1 and TRBJ2-3; D possibly matches TRBD1 or TRBD2 (5 bases each). The CDR3 is made up of 15 amino acids. Germline V gene data show CDR1 as DFQATT and CDR2 as SNEGSKA (reference sequence). V gave up 6 bases and J gave up 2 bases, with 18 bases separating them. The CDR3 here is CSARDSPGTTDTQYF. CDR3 bases: TGCAGTGCCCGTGACTCTCCTGGGACCACAGATACGCAGTATTTT.

This clonotype came up many times. The chain employs TRBV9 and TRBJ2-1, with TRBD2 identical over 8 bases. After removal of 4 bases from V and 7 bases from J, the junction contained 10 bases not matched to a gene. This CDR3 is 15 amino acids long. Per germline, CDR1 SGDLS and CDR2 YYNGEE. CDR3: CASSLGGALGNEQFF. Written as DNA, the CDR3 is TGTGCCAGCAGCCTCGGGGGGGCCTTGGGAAATGAGCAGTTCTTC.

The chain joins TRBV9 to TRBJ1-5; 7 bases match TRBD1. With V trimmed by 3 bases and J by 0 bases, 12 bases remained unmatched. The CDR3 loop spans 18 amino acids. The germline V gene has CDR1 SGDLS and CDR2 YYNGEE. Written as DNA, the CDR3 is TGTGCCAGCAGCGCCGGCCTACAGGGGCCAGATAGCAATCAGCCCCAGCATTTT. Protein: CASSAGLQGPDSNQPQHF.

This clonotype showed up many times. This chain uses TRBV9 with TRBJ2-2; D call uncertain. The CDR3 extends over 16 amino acids. Trimming took off 3 bases at V and 1 base at J, with 13 bases between the two ends. Germline CDR1 and CDR2: SGDLS and YYNGEE. The CDR3 region has the DNA TGTGCCAGCAGCGCCCGGTGGACGAGGAACACCGGGGAGCTGTTTTTT. Translated, it gives CASSARWTRNTGELFF.

This clonotype came up many times. The V call is TRBV9, the J call TRBJ2-3; D is ambiguous. The CDR3 has 15 amino acids. Per germline, CDR1 SGDLS and CDR2 YYNGEE. V shed 4 bases and J shed 0 bases, with 12 bases lying between them. CDR3: CASSPDGGSTDTQYF. The CDR3 DNA is TGTGCCAGCAGCCCGGACGGTGGGAGCACAGATACGCAGTATTTT.

Ten or more counts support this clonotype. The V and J genes are TRBV9 and TRBJ1-1, with no clear D. Germline V CDR1 and CDR2: SGDLS, YYNGEE. This CDR3 is 15 amino acids long. V dropped 0 bases and J dropped 1 base, with 10 bases sitting between them. CDR3 amino acids: CASSVDQTPNTEAFF. Here the CDR3 DNA reads TGTGCCAGCAGCGTAGACCAGACACCGAACACTGAAGCTTTCTTT.

This clonotype has at least ten counts. The gene calls are TRBV9 and TRBJ1-4; 12 nucleotides align to TRBD1. The junction had 3 bases not matched to a gene; V was cut back by 2 bases and J by 7 bases. Germline loops: CDR1 SGDLS, CDR2 YYNGEE. The CDR3 length is 15 residues. The CDR3 coding sequence is TGTGCCAGCAGCGTGGGGACAGGGGGCGGTGAAAAACTGTTTTTT. Its translation: CASSVGTGGGEKLFF.

The chain recombines TRBV9 with TRBJ2-1; 10 positions match TRBD2. The V segment lost 0 bases and the J segment 7 bases; nucleotides outside the gene matches: 7. CDR3 length: 16 residues. Per germline, CDR1 SGDLS and CDR2 YYNGEE. This CDR3 is CASSVGSGGALNEQFF. CDR3 sequence (DNA): TGTGCCAGCAGCGTAGGCAGCGGGGGGGCCCTAAATGAGCAGTTCTTC.

Many counts were recorded for this clonotype. The chain employs TRBV9 and TRBJ2-5; 10 bases fit TRBD1. The CDR3 covers 16 residues. The junction had 7 bases not matched to a gene; V was cut back by 0 bases and J by 5 bases. Germline V gives CDR1 SGDLS, CDR2 YYNGEE. In DNA form, the CDR3 reads TGTGCCAGCAGCGTAGTAGTGGGGACAGGGGCCGAGACCCAGTACTTC. Its translation: CASSVVVGTGAETQYF.

This clonotype is deemed medium-sized. V is TRBV9 and J is TRBJ1-4; D remains unclear. Between the trimmed V and J ends, which lost 1 base and 8 bases, there was a span of 12 bases. Germline lookup yields CDR1 SGDLS and CDR2 YYNGEE. The length of the CDR3 is 14 residues. In DNA, the CDR3 is TGTGCCAGCAGCGTAACCGGCGATGGGGAAAAACTGTTTTTT. It translates to CASSVTGDGEKLFF.